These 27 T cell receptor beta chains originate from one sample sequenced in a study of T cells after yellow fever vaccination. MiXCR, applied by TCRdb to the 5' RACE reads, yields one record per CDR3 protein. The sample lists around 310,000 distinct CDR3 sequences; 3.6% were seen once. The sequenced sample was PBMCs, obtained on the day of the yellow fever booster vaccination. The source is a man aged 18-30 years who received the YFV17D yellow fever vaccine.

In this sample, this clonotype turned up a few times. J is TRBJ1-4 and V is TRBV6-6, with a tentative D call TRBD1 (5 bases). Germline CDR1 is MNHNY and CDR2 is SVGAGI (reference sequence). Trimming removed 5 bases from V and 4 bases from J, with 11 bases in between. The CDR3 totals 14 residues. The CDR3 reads CASSRDGFNEKLFF. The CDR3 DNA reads TGTGCCAGCAGTCGGGACGGGTTTAATGAAAAACTGTTTTTT.

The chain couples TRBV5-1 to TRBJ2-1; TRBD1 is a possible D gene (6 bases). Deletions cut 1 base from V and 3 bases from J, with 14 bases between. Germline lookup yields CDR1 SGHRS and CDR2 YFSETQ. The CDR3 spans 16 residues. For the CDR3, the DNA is TGCGCCAGCAGCTTGAGCCCAGGGGTACGCTACAATGAGCAGTTCTTC. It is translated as CASSLSPGVRYNEQFF.

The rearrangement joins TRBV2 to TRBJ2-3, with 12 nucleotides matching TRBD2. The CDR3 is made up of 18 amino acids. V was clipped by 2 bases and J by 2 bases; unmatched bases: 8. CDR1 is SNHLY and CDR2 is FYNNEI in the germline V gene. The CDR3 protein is CASSELLAGGRDTDTQYF. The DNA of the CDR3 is TGTGCCAGCAGTGAATTACTAGCGGGGGGCCGGGACACAGATACGCAGTATTTT.

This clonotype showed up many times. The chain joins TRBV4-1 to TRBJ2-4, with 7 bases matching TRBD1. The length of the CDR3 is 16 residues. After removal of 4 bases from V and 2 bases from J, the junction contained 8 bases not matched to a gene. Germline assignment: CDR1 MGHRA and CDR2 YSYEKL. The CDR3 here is CASSLDQGDSKNIQYF. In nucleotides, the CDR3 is TGCGCCAGCAGCCTCGACCAGGGGGATTCCAAAAACATTCAGTACTTC.

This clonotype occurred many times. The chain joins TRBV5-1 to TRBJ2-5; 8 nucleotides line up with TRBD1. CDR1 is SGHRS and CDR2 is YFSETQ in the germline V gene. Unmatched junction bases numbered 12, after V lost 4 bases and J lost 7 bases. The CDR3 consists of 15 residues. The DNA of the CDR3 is TGCGCCAGCAGCATCGGGACAGGTCTTGCGAGGACCCAGTACTTC. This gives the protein CASSIGTGLARTQYF.

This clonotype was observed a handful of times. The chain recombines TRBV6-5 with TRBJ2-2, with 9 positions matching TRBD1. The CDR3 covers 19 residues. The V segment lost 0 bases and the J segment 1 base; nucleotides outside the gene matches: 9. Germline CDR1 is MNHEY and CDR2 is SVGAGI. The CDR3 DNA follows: TGTGCCAGCAGTTACTCCGGGACAGGGATGCGTCGGAACACCGGGGAGCTGTTTTTT. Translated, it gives CASSYSGTGMRRNTGELFF.

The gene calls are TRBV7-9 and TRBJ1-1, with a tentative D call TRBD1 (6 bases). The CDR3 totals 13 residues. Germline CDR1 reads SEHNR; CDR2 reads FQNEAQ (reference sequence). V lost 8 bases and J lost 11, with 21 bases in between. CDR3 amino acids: CASYSGAGEIAFF. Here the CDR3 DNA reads TGTGCCAGCTACTCGGGGGCAGGGGAAATTGCTTTCTTT.

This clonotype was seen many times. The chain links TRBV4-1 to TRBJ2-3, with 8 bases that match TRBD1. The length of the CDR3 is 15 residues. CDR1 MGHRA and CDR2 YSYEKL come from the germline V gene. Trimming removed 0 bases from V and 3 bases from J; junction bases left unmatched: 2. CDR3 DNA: TGCGCCAGCAGCCAAGAGGGACAGGCTACAGATACGCAGTATTTT. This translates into CASSQEGQATDTQYF.

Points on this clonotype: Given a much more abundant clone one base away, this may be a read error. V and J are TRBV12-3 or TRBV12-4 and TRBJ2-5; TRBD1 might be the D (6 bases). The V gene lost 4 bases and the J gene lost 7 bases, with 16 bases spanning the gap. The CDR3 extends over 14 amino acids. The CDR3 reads CASSSPGVRVTQYF. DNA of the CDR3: TGTGCCAGCAGTTCTCCAGGGGTCCGAGTGACCCAGTACTTC.

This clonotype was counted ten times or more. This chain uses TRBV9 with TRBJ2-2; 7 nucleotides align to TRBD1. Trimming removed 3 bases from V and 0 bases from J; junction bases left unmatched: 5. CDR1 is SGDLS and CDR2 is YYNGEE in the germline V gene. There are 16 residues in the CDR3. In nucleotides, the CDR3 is TGTGCCAGCAGCGCCACCGGGACAGCGAACACCGGGGAGCTGTTTTTT. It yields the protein CASSATGTANTGELFF.

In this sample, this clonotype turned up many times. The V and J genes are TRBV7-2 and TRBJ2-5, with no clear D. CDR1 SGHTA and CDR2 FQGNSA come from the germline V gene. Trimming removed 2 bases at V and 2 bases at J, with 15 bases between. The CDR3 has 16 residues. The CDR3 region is CASSLLGQAGQETQYF. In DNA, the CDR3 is TGTGCCAGCAGCTTATTAGGGCAAGCTGGACAAGAGACCCAGTACTTC.

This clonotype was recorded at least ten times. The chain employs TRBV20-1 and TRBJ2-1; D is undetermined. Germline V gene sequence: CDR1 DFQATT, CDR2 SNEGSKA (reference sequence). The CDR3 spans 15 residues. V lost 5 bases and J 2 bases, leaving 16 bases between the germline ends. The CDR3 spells CSAGILWPTYNEQFF. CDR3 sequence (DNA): TGCAGTGCTGGTATTCTTTGGCCCACCTACAATGAGCAGTTCTTC.

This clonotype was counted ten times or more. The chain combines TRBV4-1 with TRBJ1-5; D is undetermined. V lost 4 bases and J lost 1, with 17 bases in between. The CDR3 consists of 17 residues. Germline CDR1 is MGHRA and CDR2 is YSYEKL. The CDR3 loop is CASSPAGSTPSNQPQHF. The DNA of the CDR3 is TGCGCCAGCAGCCCAGCCGGGAGTACCCCGAGCAATCAGCCCCAGCATTTT.

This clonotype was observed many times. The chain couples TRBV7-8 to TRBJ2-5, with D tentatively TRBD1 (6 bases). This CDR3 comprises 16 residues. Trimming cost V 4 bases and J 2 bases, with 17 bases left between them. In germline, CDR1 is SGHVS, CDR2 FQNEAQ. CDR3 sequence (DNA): TGTGCCAGCAGCTATTTCCGGGACACGACTCAAGAGACCCAGTACTTC. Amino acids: CASSYFRDTTQETQYF.

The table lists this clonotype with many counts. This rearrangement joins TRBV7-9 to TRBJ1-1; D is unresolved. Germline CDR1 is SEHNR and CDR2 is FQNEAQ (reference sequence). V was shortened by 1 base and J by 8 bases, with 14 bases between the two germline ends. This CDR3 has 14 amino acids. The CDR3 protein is CASSLEVVGPEAFF. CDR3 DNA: TGTGCCAGCAGCTTAGAGGTCGTAGGGCCAGAAGCTTTCTTT.

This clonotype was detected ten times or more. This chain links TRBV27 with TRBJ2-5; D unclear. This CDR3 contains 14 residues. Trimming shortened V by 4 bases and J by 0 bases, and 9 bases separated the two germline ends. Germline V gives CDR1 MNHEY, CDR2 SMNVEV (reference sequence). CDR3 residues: CASSSNRNQETQYF. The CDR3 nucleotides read TGTGCCAGCAGTTCCAACCGAAACCAAGAGACCCAGTACTTC.

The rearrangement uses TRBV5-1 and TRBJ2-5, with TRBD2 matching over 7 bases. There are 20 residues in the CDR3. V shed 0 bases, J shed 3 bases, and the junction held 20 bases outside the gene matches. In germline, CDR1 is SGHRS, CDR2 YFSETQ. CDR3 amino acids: CASSLGPRAPDPGGKETQYF. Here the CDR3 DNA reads TGCGCCAGCAGCTTGGGGCCGAGGGCTCCGGATCCGGGGGGTAAAGAGACCCAGTACTTC. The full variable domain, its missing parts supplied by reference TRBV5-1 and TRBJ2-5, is KAGVTQTPRYLIKTRGQQVTLSCSPISGHRSVSWYQQTPGQGLQFLFEYFSETQRNKGNFPGRFSGRQFSNSRSEMNVSTLELGDSALYLCASSLGPRAPDPGGKETQYFGPGTRLLVL.

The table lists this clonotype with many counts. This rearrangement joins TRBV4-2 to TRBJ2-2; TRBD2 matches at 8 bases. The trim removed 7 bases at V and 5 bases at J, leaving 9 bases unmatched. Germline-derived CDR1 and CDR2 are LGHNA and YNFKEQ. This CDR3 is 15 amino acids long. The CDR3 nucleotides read TGTGCCAGCAATACGGAGACTAGCGAAACCGGGGAGCTGTTTTTT. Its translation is CASNTETSETGELFF.

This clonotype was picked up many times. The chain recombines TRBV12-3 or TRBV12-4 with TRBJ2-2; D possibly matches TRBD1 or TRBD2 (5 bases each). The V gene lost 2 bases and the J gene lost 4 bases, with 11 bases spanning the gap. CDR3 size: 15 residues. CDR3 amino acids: CASSLWGISTGELFF. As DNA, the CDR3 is TGTGCCAGCAGTTTATGGGGGATCAGCACCGGGGAGCTGTTTTTT.

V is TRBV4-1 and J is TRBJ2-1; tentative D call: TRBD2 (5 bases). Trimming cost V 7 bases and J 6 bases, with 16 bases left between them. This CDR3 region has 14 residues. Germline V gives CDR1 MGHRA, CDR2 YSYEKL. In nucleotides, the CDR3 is TGCGCCAGCACTGAACCAGGACGGGGCAATGAGCAGTTCTTC. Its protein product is CASTEPGRGNEQFF.

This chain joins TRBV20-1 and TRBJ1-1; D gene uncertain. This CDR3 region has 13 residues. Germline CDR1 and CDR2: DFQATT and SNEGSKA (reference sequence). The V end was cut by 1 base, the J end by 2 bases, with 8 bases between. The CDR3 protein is CSARGSLNTEAFF. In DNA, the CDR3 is TGCAGTGCTAGAGGGTCCCTTAACACTGAAGCTTTCTTT.

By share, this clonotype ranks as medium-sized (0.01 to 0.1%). The CDR3 sequence: CSASEPDRGADTQYF. The CDR3 nucleotides are TGCAGTGCTAGCGAACCCGACAGGGGCGCAGATACGCAGTATTTT. The chain joins TRBV20-1 to TRBJ2-3; 8 nucleotides match TRBD1. The CDR3 length is 15 residues. The germline V gene has CDR1 DFQATT and CDR2 SNEGSKA (reference sequence). The V segment lost 3 bases and the J segment 4 bases; nucleotides outside the gene matches: 9.

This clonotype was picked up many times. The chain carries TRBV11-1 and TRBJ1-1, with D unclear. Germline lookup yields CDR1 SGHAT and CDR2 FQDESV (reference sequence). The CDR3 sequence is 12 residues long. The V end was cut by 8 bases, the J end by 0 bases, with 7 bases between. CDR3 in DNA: TGTGCCAGCCGGGCGTTGAACACTGAAGCTTTCTTT. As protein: CASRALNTEAFF.

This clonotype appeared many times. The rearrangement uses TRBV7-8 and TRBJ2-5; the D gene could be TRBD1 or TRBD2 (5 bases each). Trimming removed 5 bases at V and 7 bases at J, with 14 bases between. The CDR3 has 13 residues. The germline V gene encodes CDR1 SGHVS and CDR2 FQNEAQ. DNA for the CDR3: TGTGCCAGCAGCGGGGACGGGCCGGTGACCCAGTACTTC. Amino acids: CASSGDGPVTQYF.

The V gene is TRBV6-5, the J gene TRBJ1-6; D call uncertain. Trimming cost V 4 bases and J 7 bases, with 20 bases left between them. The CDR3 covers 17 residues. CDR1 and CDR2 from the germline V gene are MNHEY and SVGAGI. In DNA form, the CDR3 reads TGTGCCAGCAGTTTGGCCCCGCGGTGGGTTGCAAATTCACCCCTCCACTTT. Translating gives CASSLAPRWVANSPLHF.

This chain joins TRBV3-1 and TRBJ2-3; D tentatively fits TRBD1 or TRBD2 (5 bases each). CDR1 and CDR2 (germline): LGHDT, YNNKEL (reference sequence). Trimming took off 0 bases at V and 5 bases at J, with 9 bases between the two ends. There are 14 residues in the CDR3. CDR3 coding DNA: TGTGCCAGCAGCCAAGATGGGGGTGGAGATACGCAGTATTTT. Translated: CASSQDGGGDTQYF.

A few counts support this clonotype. As DNA, the CDR3 is TGTGCCAGCAGTGAGGGGACATTGCGCCCTTCCTACGAGCAGTACGTC. Protein product: CASSEGTLRPSYEQYV. The rearrangement links TRBV6-2 or TRBV6-3 to TRBJ2-7; possible D gene TRBD1, 6 bases. CDR1 is MNHEY, CDR2 SVGEGT, per germline. V lost 5 bases and J lost 1, with 18 bases in between. The CDR3 extends over 16 amino acids.